This T cell receptor beta chain derives from a study of response to subunit inactivated influenza vaccine. Study-level points and caveats: The authors suggested that few new T cells are recruited per seasonal influenza vaccination.

A few counts support this clonotype. Its target is not known. The CDR3 covers 16 residues. Deletions cut 0 bases from V and 5 bases from J, with 13 bases between. Germline V gene data show CDR1 as LNHNV and CDR2 as YYDKDF (reference sequence). TCRdb redid the calling of the RT-PCR reads with MiXCR, one entry per CDR3 protein. Of roughly 500,000 distinct CDR3 sequences listed, approximately 24% are singletons. The V and J genes are TRBV15 and TRBJ2-2; D tentatively reads TRBD1 or TRBD2 (6 bases each). The sequence was collected from a man in his fifties or sixties who received an inactivated influenza vaccine. The sequencing used CD4+ T cells sorted from PBMCs, collected 5 to 6 days after vaccination. The CDR3 coding sequence is TGTGCCACCAGCAGAGATTTACAGGGAGGAACCGGGGAGCTGTTTTTT. Translating gives CATSRDLQGGTGELFF.